Sequencing of this TCR beta chain was carried out in a study of blood T cell repertoires in COVID-19. Study context: T cells, B-cell-depleted T cells, or PBMCs provided the cDNA or gDNA that served as material.

In the study's own analysis: How many nucleated cells were present was estimated from reference gene primer amplification. Using immunoSEQ multiplex PCR, the repertoire was profiled, and TCRdb retains in-frame clones only, with some absent. D and trimming were read from the DNA, whereas the V and J calls and clone size are those reported in that table. The data contain 200,000 to 300,000 clones, over 75% of them singletons. Adults between roughly 18 and 95 years of age took part from about 24 US areas. Participants' reported clinical history set cohort assignment. Germline lookup yields CDR1 MRHNA and CDR2 SNTAGT. V shed 6 bases and J 5 bases; nucleotides not matched to a gene: 5. This CDR3 spans 14 amino acids.

The sequence was obtained from a woman aged 45-65 years with acute COVID-19. This sequence joins TRBV6-4 and TRBJ2-2, with TRBD2 matching 8 bases. Sequencing was carried out using PBMCs or T cells enriched from blood (not recorded which). Here the CDR3 DNA reads TGTGCCAGCAGAAGCGGGGGCGGTACCGGGGAGCTGTTTTTT. The encoded protein is CASRSGGGTGELFF.